Listed below are T cell receptor beta chains from one sample, sequenced in a study of neurological immune-mediated disorders. Via MiXCR, TCRdb re-called the 5' RACE reads, giving one row per CDR3 protein. Here the sample spans roughly 100,000 distinct CDR3 sequences, approximately 3.3% being singletons. The source material was PBMCs. The source is a woman aged 18 to 35 with multiple sclerosis. Each CDR3 is given with its conserved first and last residue. A D gene is named only where the DNA matches it firmly. Where a row states a size, it is once, few, many or the class of an expanded clone; other rows omit it.

cdr3_length: 14
j_call: TRBJ1-2
d_call: NA
clone_size: many
v_call: TRBV5-1
cdr3_aa: CASRPAGTSYGYTF
cdr3_nt: TGCGCCAGCAGGCCTGCCGGGACGAGCTATGGCTACACCTTC

cdr3_length: 15
j_call: TRBJ1-2
d_call: TRBD1
clone_size: many
v_call: TRBV12-3/TRBV12-4
cdr3_aa: CASSLRWTGINLYTF
cdr3_nt: TGTGCCAGCAGTCTTAGGTGGACAGGCATCAATCTCTACACCTTC

cdr3_length: 12
j_call: TRBJ2-7
d_call: TRBD2
clone_size: many
v_call: TRBV29-1
cdr3_aa: CSVEMGGYEQYF
cdr3_nt: TGCAGCGTTGAGATGGGGGGGTACGAGCAGTACTTC

cdr3_length: 16
j_call: TRBJ2-2
d_call: NA
clone_size: many
v_call: TRBV6-5
cdr3_aa: CASSRSREANTGELFF
cdr3_nt: TGTGCCAGCAGCCGTTCCCGGGAAGCGAACACCGGGGAGCTGTTTTTT

cdr3_length: 13
j_call: TRBJ2-7
d_call: NA
clone_size: many
v_call: TRBV20-1
cdr3_aa: CSARWGGSYEQYF
cdr3_nt: TGCAGTGCTAGATGGGGCGGCTCCTACGAGCAGTACTTC

cdr3_length: 14
j_call: TRBJ1-2
d_call: TRBD1
clone_size: many
v_call: TRBV2
cdr3_aa: CASSEVQGGYGYTF
cdr3_nt: TGTGCCAGCAGTGAAGTTCAGGGGGGATATGGCTACACCTTC

cdr3_length: 14
j_call: TRBJ1-1
d_call: NA
clone_size: many
v_call: TRBV11-1
cdr3_aa: CASSQAGRNTEAFF
cdr3_nt: TGTGCCAGCAGCCAGGCAGGGAGGAACACTGAAGCTTTCTTT

cdr3_length: 15
j_call: TRBJ2-3
d_call: NA
clone_size: many
v_call: TRBV28
cdr3_aa: CASSFAGSSTDTQYF
cdr3_nt: TGTGCCAGCAGTTTCGCTGGTTCGAGCACAGATACGCAGTATTTT

cdr3_length: 15
j_call: TRBJ1-6
d_call: NA
clone_size: many
v_call: TRBV5-1
cdr3_aa: CASSLYGPDSGPLHF
cdr3_nt: TGCGCCAGCAGCTTGTATGGTCCGGACAGCGGGCCCCTCCACTTT

cdr3_length: 13
j_call: TRBJ2-7
d_call: NA
clone_size: many
v_call: TRBV6-1
cdr3_aa: CASKGVGRYEQYF
cdr3_nt: TGTGCCAGCAAGGGAGTTGGGCGCTACGAGCAGTACTTC

cdr3_length: 15
j_call: TRBJ1-5
d_call: NA
clone_size: many
v_call: TRBV5-1
cdr3_aa: CASSLRGSGNQPQHF
cdr3_nt: TGCGCCAGCAGCTTGAGAGGGTCAGGCAATCAGCCCCAGCATTTT

cdr3_length: 13
j_call: TRBJ1-1
d_call: TRBD1
clone_size: many
v_call: TRBV7-8
cdr3_aa: CASSPVEDREAFF
cdr3_nt: TGTGCCAGCAGCCCCGTGGAGGACAGGGAAGCTTTCTTT

cdr3_length: 14
j_call: TRBJ2-7
d_call: NA
clone_size: many
v_call: TRBV28
cdr3_aa: CASTTEKGSYEQYF
cdr3_nt: TGTGCCAGCACCACAGAGAAGGGCTCCTACGAGCAGTACTTC

cdr3_length: 17
j_call: TRBJ1-1
d_call: NA
clone_size: NA
v_call: TRBV4-1
cdr3_aa: CASSHALFKGKGTEAFF
cdr3_nt: TGCGCCAGCAGCCATGCCTTATTTAAGGGAAAGGGCACTGAAGCTTTCTTT

cdr3_length: 16
j_call: TRBJ1-5
d_call: NA
clone_size: many
v_call: TRBV6-5
cdr3_aa: CASSYEVRQSNQPQHF
cdr3_nt: TGTGCCAGCAGTTACGAGGTGCGTCAAAGCAATCAGCCCCAGCATTTT

cdr3_length: 18
j_call: TRBJ1-6
d_call: NA
clone_size: many
v_call: TRBV25-1
cdr3_aa: CANDERREFSSYNSPLHF
cdr3_nt: TGTGCCAACGATGAGCGTCGGGAATTCAGCTCCTATAATTCACCCCTCCACTTT

cdr3_length: 14
j_call: TRBJ2-5
d_call: NA
clone_size: many
v_call: TRBV11-2
cdr3_aa: CASSLMRDGETQYF
cdr3_nt: TGTGCCAGCAGCTTAATGCGGGACGGTGAGACCCAGTACTTC

cdr3_length: 15
j_call: TRBJ2-6
d_call: NA
clone_size: NA
v_call: TRBV5-1
cdr3_aa: CASSLQISGANVLTF
cdr3_nt: TGCGCCAGCAGCTTACAGATCTCTGGGGCCAACGTCCTGACTTTC

cdr3_length: 11
j_call: TRBJ2-1
d_call: NA
clone_size: many
v_call: TRBV30
cdr3_aa: CAWSPINEQFF
cdr3_nt: TGTGCCTGGAGCCCGATAAATGAGCAGTTCTTC

cdr3_length: 13
j_call: TRBJ1-2
d_call: TRBD1
clone_size: many
v_call: TRBV5-1
cdr3_aa: CASSQDRGYGYTF
cdr3_nt: TGCGCCAGCAGCCAGGACAGGGGCTATGGCTACACCTTC

cdr3_length: 17
j_call: TRBJ2-1
d_call: TRBD2
clone_size: many
v_call: TRBV5-5
cdr3_aa: CASSSMTSGSSYNEQFF
cdr3_nt: TGTGCCAGCAGCTCCATGACTAGCGGGAGCTCCTACAATGAGCAGTTCTTC

cdr3_length: 16
j_call: TRBJ2-3
d_call: TRBD2
clone_size: many
v_call: TRBV3-1
cdr3_aa: CASSLGLAASTDTQYF
cdr3_nt: TGTGCCAGCAGCCTTGGACTAGCCGCTTCCACAGATACGCAGTATTTT

cdr3_length: 15
j_call: TRBJ2-7
d_call: TRBD1
clone_size: many
v_call: TRBV5-1
cdr3_aa: CASSPRGTGPYEQYF
cdr3_nt: TGCGCCAGCAGCCCCCGCGGGACAGGCCCCTACGAGCAGTACTTC

cdr3_length: 16
j_call: TRBJ1-2
d_call: TRBD1
clone_size: many
v_call: TRBV9
cdr3_aa: CASSVEGGQANYGYTF
cdr3_nt: TGTGCCAGCAGCGTGGAAGGGGGACAGGCCAACTATGGCTACACCTTC

cdr3_length: 16
j_call: TRBJ2-7
d_call: TRBD2
clone_size: NA
v_call: TRBV7-6
cdr3_aa: CASSPRLAESYNEQYF
cdr3_nt: TGTGCCAGCAGCCCAAGACTAGCGGAGTCCTACAATGAGCAGTACTTC

cdr3_length: 18
j_call: TRBJ1-4
d_call: NA
clone_size: many
v_call: TRBV4-3
cdr3_aa: CASSQFRVGVTTNEKLFF
cdr3_nt: TGCGCCAGCAGCCAATTCAGGGTTGGGGTCACAACTAATGAAAAACTGTTTTTT

cdr3_length: 14
j_call: TRBJ1-5
d_call: NA
clone_size: many
v_call: TRBV12-3/TRBV12-4
cdr3_aa: CASTTDPRNQPQHF
cdr3_nt: TGTGCCAGCACGACGGACCCTAGAAATCAGCCCCAGCATTTT

cdr3_length: 16
j_call: TRBJ1-4
d_call: NA
clone_size: few
v_call: TRBV15
cdr3_aa: CATSSWEVATNEKLFF
cdr3_nt: TGTGCCACCAGCTCCTGGGAGGTTGCAACTAATGAAAAACTGTTTTTT

cdr3_length: 13
j_call: TRBJ2-5
d_call: NA
clone_size: many
v_call: TRBV7-6
cdr3_aa: CASSSMGAETQYF
cdr3_nt: TGTGCCAGCAGCTCAATGGGGGCGGAGACCCAGTACTTC

cdr3_length: 15
j_call: TRBJ2-2
d_call: NA
clone_size: many
v_call: TRBV5-6
cdr3_aa: CASSLATGNTGELFF
cdr3_nt: TGTGCCAGCAGCTTGGCGACGGGGAACACCGGGGAGCTGTTTTTT

cdr3_length: 14
j_call: TRBJ2-1
d_call: NA
clone_size: many
v_call: TRBV7-3
cdr3_aa: CASTPFGESTEQFF
cdr3_nt: TGTGCCAGCACCCCCTTCGGGGAATCTACTGAGCAGTTCTTC

cdr3_length: 13
j_call: TRBJ1-1
d_call: TRBD1
clone_size: many
v_call: TRBV5-1
cdr3_aa: CASSQQGGAEAFF
cdr3_nt: TGCGCCAGCAGCCAACAGGGGGGAGCTGAAGCTTTCTTT

cdr3_length: 14
j_call: TRBJ1-4
d_call: NA
clone_size: many
v_call: TRBV5-5
cdr3_aa: CASSLRDVDEKLFF
cdr3_nt: TGTGCCAGCAGCTTGCGTGACGTAGATGAAAAACTGTTTTTT

cdr3_length: 13
j_call: TRBJ1-1
d_call: NA
clone_size: few
v_call: TRBV7-3
cdr3_aa: CASSLIGGTEAFF
cdr3_nt: TGTGCCAGCAGCTTAATCGGGGGCACTGAAGCTTTCTTT

cdr3_length: 15
j_call: TRBJ2-7
d_call: TRBD1
clone_size: many
v_call: TRBV7-2
cdr3_aa: CASSLGLQGFYEQYF
cdr3_nt: TGTGCCAGCAGCTTAGGGCTACAGGGGTTCTACGAGCAGTACTTC

cdr3_length: 13
j_call: TRBJ2-3
d_call: NA
clone_size: many
v_call: TRBV5-6
cdr3_aa: CASSRAGADTQYF
cdr3_nt: TGTGCCAGCAGCCGGGCCGGTGCAGATACGCAGTATTTT

cdr3_length: 14
j_call: TRBJ1-5
d_call: NA
clone_size: NA
v_call: TRBV24-1
cdr3_aa: CATSGGGNNQPQHF
cdr3_nt: TGTGCCACCAGTGGAGGAGGGAACAATCAGCCCCAGCATTTT

cdr3_length: 11
j_call: TRBJ2-1
d_call: NA
clone_size: many
v_call: TRBV20-1
cdr3_aa: CSGGSMWKQFF
cdr3_nt: TGCAGTGGAGGTTCAATGTGGAAGCAGTTCTTC